This TCR beta chain derives from a study of technical replicates of blood from several donors. TCRdb keeps only in-frame clones here, not all; method: immunoSEQ multiplex PCR. The sample comprises approximately 82,000 clones, around 96% of which are singletons, and 0.37% rests with the top ten. The CDR3 runs to 12 residues. CDR1 and CDR2 (germline): SGHNT, YYREEE (reference sequence). V lost 1 base and J 5 bases, leaving 6 bases between the germline ends. This receptor was taken from a human donor in good health. The J gene is TRBJ1-1, the V gene TRBV5-4; tentative D call: TRBD1 (6 bases). The source material was T cells isolated from PBMCs. CDR3 protein: CASSLQGTEAFF. CDR3 coding DNA: TGTGCCAGCAGCTTGCAGGGGACTGAAGCTTTCTTT.